The entry below gives a single T cell receptor (beta chain) sequence along with its context. Its matching antigen is unknown. Other DNA sequences from this sample encode an identical CDR3 as well. The data were taken from a study of siplizumab effects on memory and regulatory T cells. Study results and caveats: The authors could not assign a naive or memory phenotype to roughly 80-95% of proliferating CD4+ or CD8+ clones. The study found that siplizumab significantly reduced alloreactive sequences traceable to unstimulated CD4+ memory cells.

Deletions cut 2 bases from V and 4 bases from J, with 6 bases between. CDR1 is SGHTA and CDR2 is FQGNSA in the germline V gene. The CDR3 runs 12 residues. Clones were read by immunoSEQ multiplex PCR, and TCRdb kept only the in-frame ones, dropping some. Altogether more than 85,000 clones are present, 90% to 95% being singletons, with the ten largest covering around 0.75%. The sequence came from a human donor in good health. The V call is TRBV7-2, the J call TRBJ2-7, with a possible D match to TRBD1 (5 bases). Source material: Tregs sorted from blood. CDR3 sequence reads: CASSLQGYEQYF. DNA for the CDR3: TGTGCCAGCAGCTTACAGGGTTACGAGCAGTACTTC.